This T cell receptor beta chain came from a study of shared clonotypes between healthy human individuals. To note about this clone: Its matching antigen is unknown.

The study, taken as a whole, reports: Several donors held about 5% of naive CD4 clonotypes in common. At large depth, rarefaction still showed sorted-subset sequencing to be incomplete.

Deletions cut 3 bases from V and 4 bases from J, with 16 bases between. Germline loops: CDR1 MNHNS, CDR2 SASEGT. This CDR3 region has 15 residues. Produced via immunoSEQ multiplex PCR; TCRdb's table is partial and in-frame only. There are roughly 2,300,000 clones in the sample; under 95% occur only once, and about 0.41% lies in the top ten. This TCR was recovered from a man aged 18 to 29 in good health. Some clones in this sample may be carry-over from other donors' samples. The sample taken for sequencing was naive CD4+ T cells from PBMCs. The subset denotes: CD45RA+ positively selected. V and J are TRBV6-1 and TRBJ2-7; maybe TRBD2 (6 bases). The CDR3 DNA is TGTGCCAGCAGTGAGGCGGGGACCAGATTGTACGAGCAGTACTTC. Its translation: CASSEAGTRLYEQYF.